This T cell receptor beta chain is from a study of cytomegalovirus exposure and HLA in healthy donors. The PCR was carried out with 60 Vbeta primers and 13 Jbeta primers. This table comes from immunoSEQ multiplex PCR, and its TCRdb copy is limited to in-frame clones, with some not included. The sample contains about 130,000 clones, 75% to 85% of which appear only once. Material for sequencing was PBMCs. The source is a man aged 50-60 years in good health and CMV-seronegative.

The CDR3 reads CASRAGYSNQPQHF. In nucleotides, the CDR3 is TGTGCCAGTAGAGCAGGTTATAGCAATCAGCCCCAGCATTTT. The chain couples TRBV19 to TRBJ1-5, with D unclear. CDR1 is LNHDA, CDR2 SQIVND, per germline (reference sequence). Trimming removed 6 bases at V and 0 bases at J, with 9 bases between. The CDR3 has 14 amino acids.